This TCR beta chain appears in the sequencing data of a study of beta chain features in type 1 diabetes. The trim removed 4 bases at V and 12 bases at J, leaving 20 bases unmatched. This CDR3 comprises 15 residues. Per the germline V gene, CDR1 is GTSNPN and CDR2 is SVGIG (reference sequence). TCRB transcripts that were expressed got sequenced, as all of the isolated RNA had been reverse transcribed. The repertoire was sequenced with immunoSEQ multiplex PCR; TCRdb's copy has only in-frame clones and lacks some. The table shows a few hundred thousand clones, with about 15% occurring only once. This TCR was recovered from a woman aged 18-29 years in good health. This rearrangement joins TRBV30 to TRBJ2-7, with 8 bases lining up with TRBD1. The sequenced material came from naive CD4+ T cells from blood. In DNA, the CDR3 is TGTGCCTGGAACAGGGGGAGTTTGAGGTCTAGGGGGCCGTACTTC. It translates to CAWNRGSLRSRGPYF. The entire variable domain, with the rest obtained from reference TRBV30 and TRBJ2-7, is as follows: SQTIHQWPATLVQPVGSPLSLECTVEGTSNPNLYWYRQAAGRGLQLLFYSVGIGQISSEVPQNLSASRPQDRQFILSSKKLLLSDSGFYLCAWNRGSLRSRGPYFGPGTRLTVT.